This T cell receptor beta chain was captured by sequencing in a study of cytomegalovirus exposure and HLA in healthy donors. The study's findings and limits: Within an earlier analysis, most TCR beta V segments proved productive either about 87% or about 30% of the time.

Note on this clone: Its cognate antigen is unknown.

Trimming shortened V by 1 base and J by 7 bases, and 8 bases separated the two germline ends. There are 12 residues in the CDR3. Germline loops: CDR1 LNHDA, CDR2 SQIVND (reference sequence). This PCR relied on a set of 60 Vbeta primers and 13 Jbeta primers. The data were produced by immunoSEQ multiplex PCR, yet TCRdb's version contains in-frame clones alone and is incomplete. The table lists around 130,000 clones, roughly four fifths of them singletons. The chain uses TRBV19 and TRBJ2-7; TRBD2 is a possible D gene (6 bases). The receptor was isolated from a boy aged 2 to 10 in good health and CMV-seronegative. The sample consisted of PBMCs. The CDR3 loop is CASSIGREEQYF. As DNA, the CDR3 is TGTGCCAGTAGTATAGGTCGGGAGGAGCAGTACTTC.